One sample yielded the 11 T cell receptor beta chains listed below, sequenced in a study of T cell clonality in common variable immunodeficiency. Libraries were prepared by immunoSEQ multiplex PCR; TCRdb keeps only in-frame clonotypes and omits some of them. This sample comprises about 37,000 clones, none seen once only. The sample comprised peripheral blood mononuclear cells. These receptors all come from a person aged 18 to 70 in good health.

This clone was recorded many times. The read finishes 3 residues shy of the CDR3 end, and the germline J gene is used to complete it. In the same sample, other DNA sequences code for this CDR3. The gene calls are TRBV19 and TRBJ1-1; perhaps TRBD1 as D (5 bases). CDR1 and CDR2 from the germline V gene are LNHDA and SQIVND (reference sequence). The CDR3 spans 14 residues. V lost 3 bases and J 1 base, leaving 9 bases between the germline ends. The CDR3 DNA, read in part, is TGTGCCAGTAGTATTGGTAGGGGGAACACTGAA. Amino acid sequence: CASSIGRGNTE. The entire CDR3 is CASSIGRGNTEAFF.

The sample holds many counts of this clone. The CDR3 is cut off 3 residues early in the read; its end comes from the germline J gene. V usage is TRBV12-3 or TRBV12-4 and J usage is TRBJ1-5; 7 nucleotides align to TRBD1. Germline trimming cut 1 base from V and 6 bases from J; bases unmatched to any gene: 3. This CDR3 contains 14 residues. The DNA read from the CDR3 is TGTGCCAGCAGTTTAGAGGGGGCGCGTCAGCCC. Translation gives CASSLEGARQP. The full CDR3 protein reads CASSLEGARQPQHF.

This clone was seen repeatedly, ten times or more. The CDR3 end falls 3 residues outside the read, so it is completed with the germline J gene. The rearrangement links TRBV20-1 to TRBJ1-1; a weak D match, TRBD1 (5 bases). From germline, CDR1 is DFQATT and CDR2 SNEGSKA (reference sequence). CDR3 size: 11 residues. The CDR3 region is CSARDRGKAFF. The CDR3 bases that were read are TGCAGTGCTAGAGATCGGGGGAAG.

There are many counts of this clone. From the germline J gene comes the end of the CDR3, since the read stops 3 residues before it. V gene TRBV7-2 combines with J gene TRBJ2-5; D gene unclear. The CDR3 consists of 15 residues. V shed 6 bases and J shed 5 bases, with 19 bases lying between them. Germline values: CDR1 SGHTA, CDR2 FQGNSA. The part of the CDR3 DNA that was read is TGTGCCAGCAGTTTGACGACTGAGAGGTGGGAGACC. Its protein is CASSLTTERWET. The CDR3 in its entirety is CASSLTTERWETQYF.

This clone was recorded many times. Sequencing ends 3 residues short of the CDR3 end; the germline J gene provides the rest. The chain employs TRBV6-2 or TRBV6-3 and TRBJ2-1, with 7 bases aligning to TRBD2. The germline V gene encodes CDR1 MNHEY and CDR2 SVGEGT. The CDR3 extends over 14 amino acids. J was trimmed by 8 bases and V by 6 bases; bases with no gene match: 10. The chain's CDR3 is CASREAGARDEQFF. The CDR3 bases that were read are TGTGCCAGCAGGGAGGCGGGAGCCCGGGATGAG.

As to this clone: The read finishes 3 residues shy of the CDR3 end, and the germline J gene is used to complete it. This chain joins TRBV2 and TRBJ2-1; 11 bases are shared with TRBD2. The ends lost 5 bases at V and 7 bases at J; junction bases unmatched: 19. CDR1 SNHLY and CDR2 FYNNEI come from the germline V gene. CDR3 size: 19 residues. The CDR3 DNA, read in part, is TGTGCCAGCAGTCCAAGAATACTACGACTAGCGGGACTATATAATGAG. Translating gives CASSPRILRLAGLYNE. The complete CDR3 sequence is CASSPRILRLAGLYNEQFF.

This clone was observed at least ten times. The read stops 3 residues short of the end of the CDR3; the missing end is completed from the germline J gene. J is TRBJ2-1 and V is TRBV30; no definite D call. Per germline, CDR1 GTSNPN and CDR2 SVGIG (reference sequence). This CDR3 is 14 amino acids long. Trimming removed 1 base at V and 5 bases at J, with 12 bases between. CDR3 loop: CAWSDGGDDNEQFF. Incomplete CDR3 DNA: TGTGCCTGGAGTGACGGCGGTGATGACAATGAG.

This clone came up many times. The CDR3 end lies 3 residues beyond the end of the read and is filled in from the germline J gene. V is TRBV11-2 and J is TRBJ1-4, with TRBD1 identical over 7 bases. With V trimmed by 4 bases and J by 7 bases, 6 bases remained unmatched. The CDR3 covers 14 residues. Looked up from germline, CDR1 is SGHAT and CDR2 is FQNNGV. The CDR3 DNA, read in part, is TGTGCCAGCAGCTCCCCAGGGGGAGTTGAAAAA. This translates into CASSSPGGVEK. The complete CDR3 sequence is CASSSPGGVEKLFF.

Many counts were recorded for this clone. Read sequence stops 3 residues before the CDR3 end, and the germline J gene provides the missing end. The chain employs TRBV7-2 and TRBJ1-5; D is unclear. This CDR3 comprises 13 residues. Trimming removed 0 bases at V and 4 bases at J, with 4 bases between. Per the germline V gene, CDR1 is SGHTA and CDR2 is FQGNSA. The CDR3 region is CASSLARNQPQHF. The part of the CDR3 DNA that was read is TGTGCCAGCAGCTTAGCGCGTAATCAGCCC. The full variable domain, in which reference TRBV7-2 and TRBJ1-5 provide the parts outside the CDR3, is GAGVSQSPSNKVTEKGKDVELRCDPISGHTALYWYRQSLGQGLEFLIYFQGNSAPDKSGLPSDRFSAERTGGSVSTLTIQRTQQEDSAVYLCASSLARNQPQHFGDGTRLSIL.

The table lists this clone with many counts. The read halts 3 residues ahead of the CDR3 end, with the missing end drawn from the germline J gene. The chain joins TRBV5-1 to TRBJ1-5, with unresolved D. Per germline, CDR1 SGHRS and CDR2 YFSETQ. V lost 2 bases to trimming and J lost 2 bases, with 8 bases between them. CDR3 size: 14 residues. The covered CDR3 bases are TGCGCCAGCAGCTTCGGGTTTGGCAATCAGCCC. It encodes CASSFGFGNQP. The entire CDR3 protein reads CASSFGFGNQPQHF.

This clone was counted at least ten times. The covered CDR3 bases are TGTGCCAGTAGTTACGGACTAGGAAAAGAGACC. Translating it yields CASSYGLGKET. The complete CDR3 sequence is CASSYGLGKETQYF. This sequence joins TRBV19 and TRBJ2-5; TRBD2 agrees at 7 bases. Coverage ceases 3 residues before the CDR3 finishes, and the germline J gene fills in the end. J was trimmed by 3 bases and V by 5 bases; bases with no gene match: 6. The CDR3 covers 14 residues. Germline CDR1 is LNHDA and CDR2 is SQIVND (reference sequence).